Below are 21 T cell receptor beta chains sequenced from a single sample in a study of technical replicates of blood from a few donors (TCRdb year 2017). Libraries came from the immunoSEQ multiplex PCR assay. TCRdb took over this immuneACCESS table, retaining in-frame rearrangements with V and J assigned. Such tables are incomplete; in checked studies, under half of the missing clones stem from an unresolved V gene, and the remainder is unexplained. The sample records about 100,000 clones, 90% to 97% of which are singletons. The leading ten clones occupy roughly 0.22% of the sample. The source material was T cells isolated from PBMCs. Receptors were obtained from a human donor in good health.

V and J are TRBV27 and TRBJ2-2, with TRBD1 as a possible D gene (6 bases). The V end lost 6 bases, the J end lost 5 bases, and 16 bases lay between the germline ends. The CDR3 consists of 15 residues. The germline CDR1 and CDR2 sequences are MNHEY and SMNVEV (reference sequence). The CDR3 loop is CASSIWGQRTGELFF. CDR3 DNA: TGTGCCAGCAGCATATGGGGGCAACGGACCGGGGAGCTGTTTTTT.

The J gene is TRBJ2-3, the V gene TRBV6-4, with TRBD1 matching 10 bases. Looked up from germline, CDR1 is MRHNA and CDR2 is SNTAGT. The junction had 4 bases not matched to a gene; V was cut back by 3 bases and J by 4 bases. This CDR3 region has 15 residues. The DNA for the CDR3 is TGTGCCAGCAGTGAAGGGACAGGGGAGCCAGATACGCAGTATTTT. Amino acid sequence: CASSEGTGEPDTQYF.

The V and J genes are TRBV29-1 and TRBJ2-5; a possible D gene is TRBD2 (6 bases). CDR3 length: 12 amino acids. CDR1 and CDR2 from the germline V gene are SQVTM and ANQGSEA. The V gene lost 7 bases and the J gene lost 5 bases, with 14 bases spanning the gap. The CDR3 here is CSARLVPETQYF. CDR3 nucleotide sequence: TGCAGCGCCCGACTAGTCCCGGAGACCCAGTACTTC. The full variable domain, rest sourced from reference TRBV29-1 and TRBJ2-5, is SAVISQKPSRDICQRGTSLTIQCQVDSQVTMMFWYRQQPGQSLTLIATANQGSEATYESGFVIDKFPISRPNLTFSTLTVSNMSPEDSSIYLCSARLVPETQYFGPGTRLLVL.

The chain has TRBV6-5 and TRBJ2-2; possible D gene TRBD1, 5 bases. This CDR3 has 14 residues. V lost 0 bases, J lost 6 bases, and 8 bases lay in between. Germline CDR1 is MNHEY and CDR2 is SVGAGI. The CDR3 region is CASSYSKGAGELFF. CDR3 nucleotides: TGTGCCAGCAGTTACTCCAAAGGGGCCGGGGAGCTGTTTTTT.

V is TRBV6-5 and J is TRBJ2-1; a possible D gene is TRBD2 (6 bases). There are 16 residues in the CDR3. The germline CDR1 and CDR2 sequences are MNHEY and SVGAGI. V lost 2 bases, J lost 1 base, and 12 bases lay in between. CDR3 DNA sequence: TGTGCCAGCAGTTACATGGCGGGAAAGTCCTACAATGAGCAGTTCTTC. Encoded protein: CASSYMAGKSYNEQFF.

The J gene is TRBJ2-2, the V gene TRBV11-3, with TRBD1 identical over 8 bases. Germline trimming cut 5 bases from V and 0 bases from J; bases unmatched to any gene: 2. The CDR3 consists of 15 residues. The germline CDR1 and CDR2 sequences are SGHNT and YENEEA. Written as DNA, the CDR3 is TGTGCCAGCAGCGGGGGACAGGCGAACACCGGGGAGCTGTTTTTT. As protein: CASSGGQANTGELFF.

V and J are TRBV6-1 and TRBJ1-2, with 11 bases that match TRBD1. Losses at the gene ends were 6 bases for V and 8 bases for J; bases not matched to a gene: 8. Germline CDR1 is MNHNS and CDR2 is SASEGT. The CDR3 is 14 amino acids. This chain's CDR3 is CASRKEDRGHGYTF. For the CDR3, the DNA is TGTGCCAGCAGGAAAGAGGACAGGGGGCACGGCTACACCTTC.

For the CDR3, the DNA is TGTGCCAGCAGCCCGGACAGGTCGGACTATGGCTACACCTTC. Translating it yields CASSPDRSDYGYTF. The rearrangement joins TRBV11-3 to TRBJ1-2, with 7 bases lining up with TRBD1. The germline V gene encodes CDR1 SGHNT and CDR2 YENEEA. The length of the CDR3 is 14 residues. The trim removed 5 bases at V and 3 bases at J, leaving 6 bases unmatched.

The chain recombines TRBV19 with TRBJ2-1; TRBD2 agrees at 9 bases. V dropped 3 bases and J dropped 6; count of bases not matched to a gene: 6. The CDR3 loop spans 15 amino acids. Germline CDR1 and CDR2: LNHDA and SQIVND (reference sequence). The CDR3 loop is CASSIAPGLANEQFF. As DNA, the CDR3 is TGTGCCAGTAGTATCGCGCCGGGACTAGCCAATGAGCAGTTCTTC.

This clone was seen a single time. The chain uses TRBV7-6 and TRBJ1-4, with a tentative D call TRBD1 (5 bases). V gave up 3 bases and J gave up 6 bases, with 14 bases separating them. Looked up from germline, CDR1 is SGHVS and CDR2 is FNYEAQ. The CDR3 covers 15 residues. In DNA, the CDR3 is TGTGCCAGCAGCTTCACAGCAGGGAGGGATGAAAAACTGTTTTTT. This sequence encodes CASSFTAGRDEKLFF.

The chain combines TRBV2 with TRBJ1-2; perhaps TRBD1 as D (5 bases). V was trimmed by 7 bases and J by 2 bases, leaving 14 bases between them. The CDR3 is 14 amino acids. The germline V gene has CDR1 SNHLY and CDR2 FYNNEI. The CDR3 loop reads CASTPYPGNYGYTF. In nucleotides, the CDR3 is TGTGCCAGCACCCCATATCCAGGGAACTATGGCTACACCTTC. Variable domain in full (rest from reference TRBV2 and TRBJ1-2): EPEVTQTPSHQVTQMGQEVILRCVPISNHLYFYWYRQILGQKVEFLVSFYNNEISEKSEIFDDQFSVERPDGSNFTLKIRSTKLEDSAMYFCASTPYPGNYGYTFGSGTRLTVV.

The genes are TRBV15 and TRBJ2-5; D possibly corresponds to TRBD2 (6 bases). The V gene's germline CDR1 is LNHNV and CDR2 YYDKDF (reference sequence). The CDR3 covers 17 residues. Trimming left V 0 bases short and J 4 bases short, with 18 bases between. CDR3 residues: CATSRETLAGGGETQYF. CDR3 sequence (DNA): TGTGCCACCAGCAGAGAAACGCTAGCCGGGGGAGGAGAGACCCAGTACTTC.

CDR3 sequence reads: CASSDPGQGDEQYF. CDR3 nucleotide sequence: TGTGCCAGCAGTGACCCGGGACAGGGCGACGAGCAGTACTTC. V is TRBV6-1 and J is TRBJ2-7; 9 positions match TRBD1. This CDR3 has 14 residues. Germline V gene sequence: CDR1 MNHNS, CDR2 SASEGT. Germline trimming cut 3 bases from V and 5 bases from J; bases unmatched to any gene: 5.

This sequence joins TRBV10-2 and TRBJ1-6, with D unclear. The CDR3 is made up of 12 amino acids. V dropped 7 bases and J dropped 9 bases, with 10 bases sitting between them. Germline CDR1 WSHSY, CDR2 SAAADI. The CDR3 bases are TGCGCCAGCAATCTGAGTGGTTCACCCCTCCACTTT. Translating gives CASNLSGSPLHF.

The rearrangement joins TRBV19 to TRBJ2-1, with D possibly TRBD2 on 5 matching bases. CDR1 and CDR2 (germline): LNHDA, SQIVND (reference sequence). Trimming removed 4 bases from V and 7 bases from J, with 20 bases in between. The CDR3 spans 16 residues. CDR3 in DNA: TGTGCCAGTAGTACAGACCCGGGAACTGGACCGAATGAGCAGTTCTTC. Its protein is CASSTDPGTGPNEQFF.

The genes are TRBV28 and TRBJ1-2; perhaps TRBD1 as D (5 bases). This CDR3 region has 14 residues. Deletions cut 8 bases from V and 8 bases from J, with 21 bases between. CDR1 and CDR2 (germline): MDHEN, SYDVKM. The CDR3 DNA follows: TGTGCCAGCGGACCCGGGGGATCGACGCGCGGCTACACCTTC. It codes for CASGPGGSTRGYTF.

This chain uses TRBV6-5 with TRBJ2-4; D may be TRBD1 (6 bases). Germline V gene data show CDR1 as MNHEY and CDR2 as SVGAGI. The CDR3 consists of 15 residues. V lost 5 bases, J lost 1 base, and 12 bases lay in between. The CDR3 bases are TGTGCCAGCAGTACGCATACAGGGGCCAAAAACATTCAGTACTTC. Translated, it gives CASSTHTGAKNIQYF.

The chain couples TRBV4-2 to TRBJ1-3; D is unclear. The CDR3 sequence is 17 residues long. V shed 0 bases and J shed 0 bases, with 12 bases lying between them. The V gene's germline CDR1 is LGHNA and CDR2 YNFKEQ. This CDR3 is CASSQDRDTYSGNTIYF. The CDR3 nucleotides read TGTGCCAGCAGCCAAGATCGAGACACCTACTCTGGAAACACCATATATTTT.

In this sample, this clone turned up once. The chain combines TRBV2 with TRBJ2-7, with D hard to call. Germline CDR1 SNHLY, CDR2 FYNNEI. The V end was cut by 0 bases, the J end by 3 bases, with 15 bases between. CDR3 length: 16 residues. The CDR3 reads CASSEALSPVYYEQYF. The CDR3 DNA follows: TGTGCCAGCAGTGAAGCCTTGTCCCCGGTTTACTACGAGCAGTACTTC.

CDR3 in amino acids: CASSYRGLVTDTQYF. The CDR3, as DNA: TGTGCCAGCAGTTACAGGGGGCTGGTGACAGATACGCAGTATTTT. The V call is TRBV6-5, the J call TRBJ2-3; 7 positions agree with TRBD1. Germline V gene sequence: CDR1 MNHEY, CDR2 SVGAGI. Trimming at V came to 2 bases and at J to 3 bases, leaving 5 bases not matched to a gene. The length of the CDR3 is 15 residues.

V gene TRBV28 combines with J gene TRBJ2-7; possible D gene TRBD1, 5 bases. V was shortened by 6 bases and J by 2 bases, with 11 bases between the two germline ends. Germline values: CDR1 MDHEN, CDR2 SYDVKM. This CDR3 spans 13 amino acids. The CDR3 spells CASRQGGPYEQYF. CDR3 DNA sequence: TGTGCCAGCAGGCAGGGTGGCCCCTACGAGCAGTACTTC. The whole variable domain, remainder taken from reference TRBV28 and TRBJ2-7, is DVKVTQSSRYLVKRTGEKVFLECVQDMDHENMFWYRQDPGLGLRLIYFSYDVKMKEKGDIPEGYSVSREKKERFSLILESASTNQTSMYLCASRQGGPYEQYFGPGTRLTVT.